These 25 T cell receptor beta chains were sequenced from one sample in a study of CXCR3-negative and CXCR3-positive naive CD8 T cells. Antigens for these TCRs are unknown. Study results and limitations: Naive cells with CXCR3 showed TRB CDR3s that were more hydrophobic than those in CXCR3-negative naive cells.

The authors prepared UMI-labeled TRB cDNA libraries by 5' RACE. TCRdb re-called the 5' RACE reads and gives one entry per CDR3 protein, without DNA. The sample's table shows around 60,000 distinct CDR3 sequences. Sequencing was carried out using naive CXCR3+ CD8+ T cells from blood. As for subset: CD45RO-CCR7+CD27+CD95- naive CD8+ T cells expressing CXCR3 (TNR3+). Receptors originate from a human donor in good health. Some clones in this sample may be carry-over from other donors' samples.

CDR3 sequence: CASSFGGPYEQYF. J is TRBJ2-7 and V is TRBV12-3 or TRBV12-4. This CDR3 region has 13 residues.

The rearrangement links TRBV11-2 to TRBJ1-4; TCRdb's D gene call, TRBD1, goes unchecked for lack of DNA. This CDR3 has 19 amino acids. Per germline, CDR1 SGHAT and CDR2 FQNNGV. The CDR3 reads CASSLDRFQGAGANEKLFF. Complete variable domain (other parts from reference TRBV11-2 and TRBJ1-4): EAGVAQSPRYKIIEKRQSVAFWCNPISGHATLYWYQQILGQGPKLLIQFQNNGVVDDSQLPKDRFSAERLKGVDSTLKIQPAKLEDSAVYLCASSLDRFQGAGANEKLFFGSGTQLSVL.

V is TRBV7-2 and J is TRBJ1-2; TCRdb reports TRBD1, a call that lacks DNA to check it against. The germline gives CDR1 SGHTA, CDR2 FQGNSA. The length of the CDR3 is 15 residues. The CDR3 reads CASSSRQGTGWGYTF. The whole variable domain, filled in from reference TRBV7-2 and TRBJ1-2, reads GAGVSQSPSNKVTEKGKDVELRCDPISGHTALYWYRQSLGQGLEFLIYFQGNSAPDKSGLPSDRFSAERTGGSVSTLTIQRTQQEDSAVYLCASSSRQGTGWGYTFGSGTRLTVV.

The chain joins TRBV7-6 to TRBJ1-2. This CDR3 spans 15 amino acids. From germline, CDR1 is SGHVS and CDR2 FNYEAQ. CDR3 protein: CASSLGTRLNYGYTF.

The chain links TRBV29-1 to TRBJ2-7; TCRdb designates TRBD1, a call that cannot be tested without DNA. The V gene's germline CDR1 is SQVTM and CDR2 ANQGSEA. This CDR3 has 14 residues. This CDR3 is CSVLPGQGAGEQYF.

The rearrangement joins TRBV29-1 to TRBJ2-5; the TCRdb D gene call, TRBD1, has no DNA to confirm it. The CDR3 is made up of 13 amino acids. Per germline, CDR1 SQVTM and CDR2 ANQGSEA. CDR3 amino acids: CSVEEAGDETQYF.

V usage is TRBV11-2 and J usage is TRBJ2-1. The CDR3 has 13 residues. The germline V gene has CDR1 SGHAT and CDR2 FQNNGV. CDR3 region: CASSLEAYNEQFF.

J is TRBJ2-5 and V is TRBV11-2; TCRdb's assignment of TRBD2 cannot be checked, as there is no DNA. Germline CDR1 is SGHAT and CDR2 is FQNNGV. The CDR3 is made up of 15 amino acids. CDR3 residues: CASSLDSGEQETQYF.

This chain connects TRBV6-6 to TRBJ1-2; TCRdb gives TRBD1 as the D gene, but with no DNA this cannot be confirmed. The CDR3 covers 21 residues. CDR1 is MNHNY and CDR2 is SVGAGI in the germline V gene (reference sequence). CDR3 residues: CASSPDLDGIDPGGANYGYTF.

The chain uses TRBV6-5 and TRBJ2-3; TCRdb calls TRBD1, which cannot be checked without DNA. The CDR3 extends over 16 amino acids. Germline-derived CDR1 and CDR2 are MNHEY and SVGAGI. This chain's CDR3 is CASSYLGQGSADTQYF.

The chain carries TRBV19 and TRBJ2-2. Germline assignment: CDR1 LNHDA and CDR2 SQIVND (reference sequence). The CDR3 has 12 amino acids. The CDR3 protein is CASSRLTGELFF. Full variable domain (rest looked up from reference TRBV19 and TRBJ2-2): DGGITQSPKYLFRKEGQNVTLSCEQNLNHDAMYWYRQDPGQGLRLIYYSQIVNDFQKGDIAEGYSVSREKKESFPLTVTSAQKNPTAFYLCASSRLTGELFFGEGSRLTVL.

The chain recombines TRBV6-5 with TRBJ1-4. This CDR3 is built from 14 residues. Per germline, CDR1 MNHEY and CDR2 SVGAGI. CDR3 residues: CASSYSRISEKLFF.

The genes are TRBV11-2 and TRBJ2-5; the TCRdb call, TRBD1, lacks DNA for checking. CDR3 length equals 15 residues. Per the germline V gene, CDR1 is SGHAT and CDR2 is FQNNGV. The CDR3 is CASSLGGARWETQYF.

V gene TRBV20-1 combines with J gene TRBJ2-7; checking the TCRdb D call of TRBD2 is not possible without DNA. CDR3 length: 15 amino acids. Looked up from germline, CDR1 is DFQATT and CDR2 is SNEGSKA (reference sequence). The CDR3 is CSAKMGLAGSYEQYF.

CDR3 protein: CASISGGQETQYF. The V and J genes are TRBV6-5 and TRBJ2-5; TCRdb indicates TRBD1, and absent DNA this call remains unverified. The V gene's germline CDR1 is MNHEY and CDR2 SVGAGI. This CDR3 region has 13 residues.

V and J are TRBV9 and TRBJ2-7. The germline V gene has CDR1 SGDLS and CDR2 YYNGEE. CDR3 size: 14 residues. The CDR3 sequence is CASSVATGMYEQYF.

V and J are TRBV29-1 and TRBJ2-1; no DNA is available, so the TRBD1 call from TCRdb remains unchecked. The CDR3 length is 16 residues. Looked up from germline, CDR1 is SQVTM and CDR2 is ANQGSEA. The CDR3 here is CSVEDELDRDDNEQFF.

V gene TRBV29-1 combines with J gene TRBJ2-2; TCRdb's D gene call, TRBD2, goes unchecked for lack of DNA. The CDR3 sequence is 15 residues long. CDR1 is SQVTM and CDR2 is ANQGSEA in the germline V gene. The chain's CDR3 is CSVESAGGLHGELFF.

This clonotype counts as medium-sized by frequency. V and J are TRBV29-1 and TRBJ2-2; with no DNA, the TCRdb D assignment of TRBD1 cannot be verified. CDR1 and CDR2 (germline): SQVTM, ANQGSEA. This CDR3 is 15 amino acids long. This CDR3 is CSVEERETGDGELFF.

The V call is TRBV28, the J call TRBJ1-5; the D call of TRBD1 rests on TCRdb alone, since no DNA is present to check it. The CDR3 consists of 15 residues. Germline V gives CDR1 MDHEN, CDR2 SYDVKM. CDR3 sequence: CASRPQGWGNQPQHF.

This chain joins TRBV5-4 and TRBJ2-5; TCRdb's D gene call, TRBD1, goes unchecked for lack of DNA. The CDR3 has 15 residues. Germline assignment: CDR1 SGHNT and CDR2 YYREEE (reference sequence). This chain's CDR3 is CASSFGGSDPETQYF.

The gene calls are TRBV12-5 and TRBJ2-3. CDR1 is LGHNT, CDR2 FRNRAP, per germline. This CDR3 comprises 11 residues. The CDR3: CASATKDTQYF.

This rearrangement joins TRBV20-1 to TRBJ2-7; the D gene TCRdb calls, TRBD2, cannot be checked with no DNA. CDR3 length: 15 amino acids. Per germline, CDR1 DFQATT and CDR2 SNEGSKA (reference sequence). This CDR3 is CSANDPGLHTYEQYF.

CDR3 loop: CANSLVERAQPEAFF. The chain links TRBV7-8 to TRBJ1-1; TCRdb picks TRBD1, but there is no DNA to check that call. The CDR3 consists of 15 residues. Germline V gene sequence: CDR1 SGHVS, CDR2 FQNEAQ.

CDR3 loop: CSGSGGPDYNEQFF. This sequence joins TRBV20-1 and TRBJ2-1; TCRdb gives TRBD2 as the D gene, but with no DNA this cannot be confirmed. CDR3 length: 14 amino acids. Germline assignment: CDR1 DFQATT and CDR2 SNEGSKA (reference sequence).